This TCR beta chain was sequenced during a study of T cell responses to AZD1222 COVID-19 vaccine. Comment on this clone: The antigen is not known.

Looked up from germline, CDR1 is SGDLS and CDR2 is YYNGEE. The CDR3 is 18 residues long. J gave up 4 bases and V 3 bases, and 11 bases lay outside the gene matches. Overall study findings and caveats: A reported finding is that nearly half of spike-specific TCRs target unmutated variant regions. Donors were mostly white British, more females; clonal diversity possibly underestimated.

Using immunoSEQ multiplex PCR, the repertoire was profiled, and TCRdb retains in-frame clones only, with some absent. The sample gives about 120,000 clones, around 93% of which show up once; around 5% is in the top ten. The source of this sequence is an adult who received the AZD1222 COVID-19 vaccine. The sample in question was peripheral blood, obtained 28 days after the second AZD1222 dose. The chain uses TRBV9 and TRBJ2-6, with 9 nucleotides matching TRBD1. CDR3 coding DNA: TGTGCCAGCAGCGGCACAGGGGGCGCGTCCTACGGGGCCAACGTCCTGACTTTC. Encoded protein: CASSGTGGASYGANVLTF.